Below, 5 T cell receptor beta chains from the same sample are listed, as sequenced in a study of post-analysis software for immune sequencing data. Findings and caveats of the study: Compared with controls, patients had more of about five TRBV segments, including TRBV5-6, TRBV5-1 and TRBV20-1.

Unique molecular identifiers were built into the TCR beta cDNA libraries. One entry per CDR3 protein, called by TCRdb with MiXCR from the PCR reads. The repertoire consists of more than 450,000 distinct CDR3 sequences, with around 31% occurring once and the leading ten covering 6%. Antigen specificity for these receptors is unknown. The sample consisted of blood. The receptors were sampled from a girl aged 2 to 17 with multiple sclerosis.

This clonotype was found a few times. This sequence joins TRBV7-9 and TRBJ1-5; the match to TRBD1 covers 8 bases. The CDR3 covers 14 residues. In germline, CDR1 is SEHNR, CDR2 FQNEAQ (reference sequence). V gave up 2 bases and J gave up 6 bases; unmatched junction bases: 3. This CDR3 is CASSLSGGGQPQHF. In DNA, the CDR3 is TGTGCCAGCAGCTTATCAGGGGGCGGTCAGCCCCAGCATTTT.

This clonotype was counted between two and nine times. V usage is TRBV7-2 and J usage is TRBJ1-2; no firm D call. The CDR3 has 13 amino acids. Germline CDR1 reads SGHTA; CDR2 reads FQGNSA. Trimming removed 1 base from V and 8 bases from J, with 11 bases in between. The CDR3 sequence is CASSLESRRGYTF. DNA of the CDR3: TGTGCCAGCAGCTTAGAGTCAAGAAGAGGCTACACCTTC.

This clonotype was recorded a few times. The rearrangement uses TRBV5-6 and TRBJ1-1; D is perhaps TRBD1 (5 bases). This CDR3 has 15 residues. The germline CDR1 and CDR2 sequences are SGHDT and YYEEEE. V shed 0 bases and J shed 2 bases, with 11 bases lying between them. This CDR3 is CASSLENTGNTEAFF. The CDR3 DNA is TGTGCCAGCAGCTTGGAGAATACAGGCAACACTGAAGCTTTCTTT.

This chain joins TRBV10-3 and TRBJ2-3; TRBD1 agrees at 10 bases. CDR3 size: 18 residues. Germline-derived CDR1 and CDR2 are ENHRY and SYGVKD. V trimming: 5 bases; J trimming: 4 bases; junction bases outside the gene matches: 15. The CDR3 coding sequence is TGTGCCATCAGTACCGGGACAGGGGTTACCTTTGGGTCAGATACGCAGTATTTT. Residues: CAISTGTGVTFGSDTQYF.

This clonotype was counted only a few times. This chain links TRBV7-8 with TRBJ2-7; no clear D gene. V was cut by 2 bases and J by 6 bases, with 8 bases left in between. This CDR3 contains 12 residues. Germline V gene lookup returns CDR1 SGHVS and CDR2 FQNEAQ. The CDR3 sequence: CASSLHGSEQYF. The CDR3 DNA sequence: TGTGCCAGCAGCTTACACGGAAGCGAGCAGTACTTC.